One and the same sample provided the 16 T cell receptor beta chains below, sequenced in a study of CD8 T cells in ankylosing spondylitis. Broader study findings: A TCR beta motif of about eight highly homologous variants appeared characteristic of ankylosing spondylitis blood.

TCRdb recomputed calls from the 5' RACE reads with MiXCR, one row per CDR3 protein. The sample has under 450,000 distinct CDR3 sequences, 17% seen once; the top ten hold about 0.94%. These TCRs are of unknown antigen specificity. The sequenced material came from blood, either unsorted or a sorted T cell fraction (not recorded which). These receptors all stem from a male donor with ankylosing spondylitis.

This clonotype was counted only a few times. The CDR3 reads CASSYIGQGFEAFF. The CDR3 nucleotides read TGTGCCAGCAGCTACATCGGACAGGGGTTTGAGGCTTTCTTT. V and J are TRBV7-9 and TRBJ1-1, with 9 bases aligning to TRBD1. The CDR3 has 14 residues. Germline assignment: CDR1 SEHNR and CDR2 FQNEAQ (reference sequence). J lost 11 bases, V lost 4 bases, and 11 bases had no gene match.

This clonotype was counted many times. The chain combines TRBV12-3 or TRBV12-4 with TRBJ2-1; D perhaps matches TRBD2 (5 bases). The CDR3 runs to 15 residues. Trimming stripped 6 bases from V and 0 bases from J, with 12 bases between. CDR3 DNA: TGTGCCAGCAGAACAAGCGGCCTCTCCTACAATGAGCAGTTCTTC. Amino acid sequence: CASRTSGLSYNEQFF.

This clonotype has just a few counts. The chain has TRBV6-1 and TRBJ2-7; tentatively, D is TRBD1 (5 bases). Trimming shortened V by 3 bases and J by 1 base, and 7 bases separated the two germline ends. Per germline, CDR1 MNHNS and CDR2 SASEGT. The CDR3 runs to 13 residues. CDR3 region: CASSEGLSYEQYF. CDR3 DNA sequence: TGTGCCAGCAGTGAGGGGCTATCCTACGAGCAGTACTTC.

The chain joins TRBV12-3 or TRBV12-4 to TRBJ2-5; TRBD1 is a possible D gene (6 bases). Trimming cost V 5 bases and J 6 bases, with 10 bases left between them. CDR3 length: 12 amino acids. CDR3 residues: CASSHREKTQYF. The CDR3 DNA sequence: TGTGCCAGCAGTCACAGGGAGAAGACCCAGTACTTC.

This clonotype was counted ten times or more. The CDR3 DNA follows: TGCAGTGCCCCCATGGGGGGTCGTGAAGCTTTCTTT. It specifies CSAPMGGREAFF. The chain carries TRBV20-1 and TRBJ1-1; D possibly corresponds to TRBD1 (5 bases). The length of the CDR3 is 12 residues. V was pared by 6 bases and J by 7 bases, with 15 bases between. CDR1 and CDR2 (germline): DFQATT, SNEGSKA (reference sequence).

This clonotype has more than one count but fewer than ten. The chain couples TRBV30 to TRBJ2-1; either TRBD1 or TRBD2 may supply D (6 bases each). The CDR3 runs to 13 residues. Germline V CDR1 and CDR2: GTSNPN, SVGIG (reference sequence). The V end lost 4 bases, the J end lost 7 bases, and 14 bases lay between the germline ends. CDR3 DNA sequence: TGTGCCTGGATCCGGGGGCGCGAGAATGAGCAGTTCTTC. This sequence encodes CAWIRGRENEQFF.

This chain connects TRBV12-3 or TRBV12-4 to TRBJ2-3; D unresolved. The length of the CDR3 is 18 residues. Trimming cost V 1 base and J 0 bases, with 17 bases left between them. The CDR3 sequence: CASSLGYGLPASTDTQYF. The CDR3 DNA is TGTGCCAGCAGTTTAGGGTACGGATTACCCGCAAGCACAGATACGCAGTATTTT.

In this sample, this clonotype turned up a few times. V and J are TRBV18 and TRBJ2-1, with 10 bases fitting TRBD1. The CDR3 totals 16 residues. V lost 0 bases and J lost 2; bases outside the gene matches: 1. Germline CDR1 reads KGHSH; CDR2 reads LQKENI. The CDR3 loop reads CASSPPGTGAYNEQFF. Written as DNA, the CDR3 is TGTGCCAGCTCACCACCCGGGACAGGGGCCTACAATGAGCAGTTCTTC.

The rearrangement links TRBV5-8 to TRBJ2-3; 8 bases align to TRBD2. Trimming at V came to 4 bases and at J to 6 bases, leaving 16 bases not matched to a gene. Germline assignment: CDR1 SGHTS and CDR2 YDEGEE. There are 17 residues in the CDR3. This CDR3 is CASSPTPGVAGRDTQYF. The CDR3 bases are TGTGCCAGCAGCCCCACCCCTGGAGTAGCGGGAAGGGATACGCAGTATTTT. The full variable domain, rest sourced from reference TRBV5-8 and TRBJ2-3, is EAGVTQSPTHLIKTRGQQATLRCSPISGHTSVYWYQQALGLGLQFLLWYDEGEERNRGNFPPRFSGRQFPNYSSELNVNALELEDSALYLCASSPTPGVAGRDTQYFGPGTRLTVL.

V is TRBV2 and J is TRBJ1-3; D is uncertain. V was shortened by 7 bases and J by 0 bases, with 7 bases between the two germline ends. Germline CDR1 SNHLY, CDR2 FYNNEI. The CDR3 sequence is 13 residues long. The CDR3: CASKSRSGNTIYF. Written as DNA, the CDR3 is TGTGCCAGCAAGAGCCGCTCTGGAAACACCATATATTTT.

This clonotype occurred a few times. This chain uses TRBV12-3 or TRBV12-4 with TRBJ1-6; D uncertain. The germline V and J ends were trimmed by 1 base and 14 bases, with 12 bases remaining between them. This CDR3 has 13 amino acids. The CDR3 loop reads CASSLEVQSSLHF. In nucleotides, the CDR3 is TGTGCCAGCAGTTTAGAGGTCCAATCGTCCCTCCACTTT.

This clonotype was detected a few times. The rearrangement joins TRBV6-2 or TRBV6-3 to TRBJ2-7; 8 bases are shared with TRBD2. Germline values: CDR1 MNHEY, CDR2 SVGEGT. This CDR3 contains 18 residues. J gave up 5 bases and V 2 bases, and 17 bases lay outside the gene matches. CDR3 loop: CASSYPLAALKFTHEQYF. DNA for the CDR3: TGTGCCAGCAGTTACCCACTAGCGGCATTAAAATTTACCCACGAGCAGTACTTC.

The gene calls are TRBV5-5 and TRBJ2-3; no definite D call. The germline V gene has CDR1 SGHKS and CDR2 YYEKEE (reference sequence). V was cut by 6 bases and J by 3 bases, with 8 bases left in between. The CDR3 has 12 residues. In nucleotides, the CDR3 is TGTGCCAGCATGGAACTGACAGATACGCAGTATTTT. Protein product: CASMELTDTQYF.

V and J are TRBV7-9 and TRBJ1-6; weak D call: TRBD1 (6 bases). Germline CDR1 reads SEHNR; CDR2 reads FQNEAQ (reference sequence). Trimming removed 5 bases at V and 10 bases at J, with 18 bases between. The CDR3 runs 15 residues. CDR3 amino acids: CASSGGGGAGSPLHF. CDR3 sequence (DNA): TGTGCCAGCAGCGGCGGGGGGGGGGCAGGCTCACCCCTCCACTTT.

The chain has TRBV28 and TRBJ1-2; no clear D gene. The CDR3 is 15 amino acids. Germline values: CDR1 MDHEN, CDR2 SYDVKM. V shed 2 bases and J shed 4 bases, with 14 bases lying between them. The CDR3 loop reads CASSLNNPRSYGYTF. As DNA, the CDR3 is TGTGCCAGCAGTTTAAACAACCCACGGTCCTATGGCTACACCTTC.

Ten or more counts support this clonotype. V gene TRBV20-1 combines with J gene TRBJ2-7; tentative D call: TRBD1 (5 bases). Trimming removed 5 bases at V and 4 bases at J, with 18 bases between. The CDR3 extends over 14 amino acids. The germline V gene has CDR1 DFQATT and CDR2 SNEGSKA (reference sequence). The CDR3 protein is CSARRDEAWYEQYF. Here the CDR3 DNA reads TGCAGTGCTCGCAGGGATGAAGCTTGGTACGAGCAGTACTTC.